A selection of T cell receptor beta chains follows, all from one sample in a study of T cell responses to AZD1222 COVID-19 vaccine. TCRdb's table, derived via immunoSEQ multiplex PCR, lists solely in-frame clones and lacks some. Here the sample spans 180,000 or so clones, approximately 90% being singletons. This sample comprised peripheral blood, obtained 28 days after the second AZD1222 dose. These receptors all come from an adult who received the AZD1222 COVID-19 vaccine. Both conserved end residues are part of each CDR3. A D gene is named only where the DNA matches it firmly. A row's size may be missing; if present it is once, few, many or a size class.

V	size	D	J	CDR3	DNA
TRBV11-3	-	TRBD2	TRBJ2-7	CASSSGTSGIYEQYF	TGTGCCAGCAGCTCCGGGACTAGCGGGATCTACGAGCAGTACTTC
TRBV14	-	TRBD2	TRBJ2-1	CASSRVAGPYNEQFF	TGTGCCAGCAGCCGGGTAGCGGGACCCTACAATGAGCAGTTCTTC
TRBV6-4	-	-	TRBJ1-1	CASSDSKDTEAFF	TGTGCCAGCAGTGACTCGAAGGACACTGAAGCTTTCTTT
TRBV6-2/TRBV6-3	-	-	TRBJ2-2	CASSYFAGAVVGELFF	TGTGCCAGCAGTTACTTTGCAGGGGCGGTGGTCGGGGAGCTGTTTTTT
TRBV9	-	-	TRBJ2-7	CASSPTAGSYEQYF	TGTGCCAGCAGCCCCACCGCCGGGAGCTACGAGCAGTACTTC
TRBV11-3	-	-	TRBJ2-1	CASSLVGVNEQFF	TGTGCCAGCAGCTTAGTAGGGGTCAATGAGCAGTTCTTC
TRBV27	-	TRBD2	TRBJ2-7	CASRPAGGFPGEQYF	TGTGCCAGCAGGCCAGCGGGAGGGTTTCCCGGGGAGCAGTACTTC
TRBV14	-	-	TRBJ1-1	CASSHGDYLITEAFF	TGTGCCAGCAGCCATGGGGACTATCTAATCACTGAAGCTTTCTTT
TRBV20-1	-	-	TRBJ2-3	CSARPVDTQYF	TGCAGTGCTAGACCCGTAGATACGCAGTATTTT
TRBV9	-	-	TRBJ1-2	CASSVGVGLEGYTF	TGTGCCAGCAGCGTAGGTGTAGGGTTGGAAGGCTACACCTTC
TRBV2	-	TRBD2	TRBJ2-1	CASSDVRRGLAHEQFF	TGTGCCAGCAGTGATGTTAGAAGAGGACTAGCCCATGAGCAGTTCTTC
TRBV23-1	-	-	TRBJ2-7	CASSQSRAGQRF	TGCGCCAGCAGTCAATCGAGGGCAGGCCAACGCTTC
TRBV7-2	-	-	TRBJ2-3	CASSPSRLETGITDTQYF	TGTGCCAGCAGTCCGAGCCGACTAGAGACGGGAATCACAGATACGCAGTATTTT
TRBV28	-	-	TRBJ1-5	CASSPDRANQPQHF	TGTGCCAGCAGCCCGGACAGAGCTAATCAGCCCCAGCATTTT
TRBV18	-	TRBD2	TRBJ2-7	CASSPGLAGAYEQYF	TGTGCCAGCTCACCCGGACTAGCGGGGGCCTACGAGCAGTACTTC
TRBV7-3	-	TRBD2	TRBJ2-1	CASSLMSAGASDEQFF	TGTGCCAGCAGCTTAATGTCGGCGGGAGCGTCCGATGAGCAGTTCTTC
TRBV18	-	-	TRBJ2-3	CASSPPRATDTQYF	TGTGCCAGCTCACCCCCCAGGGCCACAGATACGCAGTATTTT
TRBV6-2/TRBV6-3	-	TRBD1	TRBJ2-7	CASSGDRGRDEQYF	TGTGCCAGCAGTGGGGACAGGGGGCGCGACGAGCAGTACTTC
TRBV7-9	once	-	TRBJ2-7	CASTVRRGPSYEQYF	TGTGCCAGCACTGTCAGGCGGGGGCCCTCCTACGAGCAGTACTTC
TRBV27	once	-	TRBJ1-5	CASSLYSSNQPQHF	TGTGCCAGCAGTTTATACAGTAGCAATCAGCCCCAGCATTTT
TRBV2	few	-	TRBJ1-1	CASAPDTEAFF	TGTGCCAGCGCGCCCGACACTGAAGCTTTCTTT
TRBV27	-	-	TRBJ2-5	CASSKGGKGRETQYF	TGTGCCAGCAGTAAGGGGGGTAAAGGAAGAGAGACCCAGTACTTC
TRBV3-1/TRBV3-2	few	-	TRBJ1-4	CASSLRDNGLFF	TGTGCCAGCAGCCTTCGGGACAACGGACTGTTTTTT
TRBV2	-	-	TRBJ1-2	CASSEDGNTNYGYTF	TGTGCCAGCAGTGAAGATGGCAACACTAACTATGGCTACACCTTC
TRBV10-3	-	TRBD2	TRBJ2-1	CAISDGRRNEQFF	TGTGCCATCAGTGACGGGAGGAGGAATGAGCAGTTCTTC
TRBV9	-	-	TRBJ1-1	CASSGGRGAFF	TGTGCCAGCAGCGGAGGAAGGGGAGCTTTCTTT
TRBV30	once	-	TRBJ1-2	CAWSTSTSRGYTF	TGTGCCTGGTCCACGAGCACTTCCAGGGGCTACACCTTC
TRBV30	-	-	TRBJ1-4	CAWSMGTAGRKLFF	TGTGCCTGGAGTATGGGAACAGCAGGTAGAAAACTGTTTTTT
TRBV30	-	-	TRBJ2-1	CASQGTGRAEQFF	TGTGCCTCCCAAGGCACGGGCCGAGCTGAGCAGTTCTTC
TRBV11-2	-	-	TRBJ2-1	CASSPMGPTQFF	TGTGCCAGCAGCCCGATGGGTCCCACGCAGTTCTTC
TRBV5-1	once	-	TRBJ2-7	CASSLSGTYEQYF	TGCGCCAGCAGCTTGTCGGGTACCTACGAGCAGTACTTC
TRBV7-2	-	-	TRBJ1-6	CASSFGTQGRGSPFHF	TGTGCCAGCAGCTTCGGGACCCAGGGTCGTGGGTCACCCTTCCACTTT
TRBV27	-	-	TRBJ2-5	CASSSSPQGRETQYF	TGTGCCAGCAGTTCCTCCCCGCAGGGGAGAGAGACCCAGTACTTC
TRBV5-6	few	-	TRBJ2-2	CASSLVRTNTGELFF	TGTGCCAGCAGCTTGGTCAGGACGAACACCGGGGAGCTGTTTTTT
TRBV7-7	-	TRBD1	TRBJ2-1	CASSPGTGESDEQFF	TGTGCTAGCAGCCCCGGGACAGGGGAGTCGGATGAGCAGTTCTTC
TRBV7-9	-	-	TRBJ2-2	CASSRPRRQNTGELFF	TGTGCCAGCAGCCGTCCCCGGAGACAAAACACCGGGGAGCTGTTTTTT
TRBV28	-	TRBD1	TRBJ1-5	CAVTQGRWQPQHF	TGTGCCGTGACACAGGGGAGGTGGCAGCCCCAGCATTTT
TRBV5-1	-	-	TRBJ2-5	CASSLDSETQYF	TGCGCCAGCAGCTTGGATTCGGAGACCCAGTACTTC
TRBV3-1/TRBV3-2	-	TRBD2	TRBJ2-4	CASSQTSGRGDIQYF	TGTGCCAGCAGCCAAACTAGCGGGAGAGGGGACATTCAGTACTTC
TRBV19	-	-	TRBJ2-1	CASSGQGANEQFF	TGTGCCAGTAGCGGTCAAGGAGCCAATGAGCAGTTCTTC
TRBV13	-	-	TRBJ2-3	CASSLTRMTDTQYF	TGTGCCAGCAGCTTAACGCGGATGACAGATACGCAGTATTTT
TRBV28	-	-	TRBJ2-5	CASSLSAARETQYF	TGTGCCAGCAGTTTAAGTGCTGCTAGGGAGACCCAGTACTTC
TRBV6-7	-	-	TRBJ1-2	CASSYGTGNYGYTF	TGTGCCAGCAGTTATGGGACGGGGAACTATGGCTACACCTTC
TRBV27	-	TRBD1	TRBJ1-2	CASTIKGGSNYGYTF	TGTGCCAGCACCATAAAAGGGGGCTCTAACTATGGCTACACCTTC
TRBV9	-	-	TRBJ2-3	CASSVEGFRGDTQYF	TGTGCCAGCAGCGTAGAGGGCTTCCGGGGGGATACGCAGTATTTT
TRBV7-9	-	TRBD2	TRBJ2-7	CASSLVGTSGEQYF	TGTGCCAGCAGCTTAGTTGGGACTAGCGGCGAGCAGTACTTC